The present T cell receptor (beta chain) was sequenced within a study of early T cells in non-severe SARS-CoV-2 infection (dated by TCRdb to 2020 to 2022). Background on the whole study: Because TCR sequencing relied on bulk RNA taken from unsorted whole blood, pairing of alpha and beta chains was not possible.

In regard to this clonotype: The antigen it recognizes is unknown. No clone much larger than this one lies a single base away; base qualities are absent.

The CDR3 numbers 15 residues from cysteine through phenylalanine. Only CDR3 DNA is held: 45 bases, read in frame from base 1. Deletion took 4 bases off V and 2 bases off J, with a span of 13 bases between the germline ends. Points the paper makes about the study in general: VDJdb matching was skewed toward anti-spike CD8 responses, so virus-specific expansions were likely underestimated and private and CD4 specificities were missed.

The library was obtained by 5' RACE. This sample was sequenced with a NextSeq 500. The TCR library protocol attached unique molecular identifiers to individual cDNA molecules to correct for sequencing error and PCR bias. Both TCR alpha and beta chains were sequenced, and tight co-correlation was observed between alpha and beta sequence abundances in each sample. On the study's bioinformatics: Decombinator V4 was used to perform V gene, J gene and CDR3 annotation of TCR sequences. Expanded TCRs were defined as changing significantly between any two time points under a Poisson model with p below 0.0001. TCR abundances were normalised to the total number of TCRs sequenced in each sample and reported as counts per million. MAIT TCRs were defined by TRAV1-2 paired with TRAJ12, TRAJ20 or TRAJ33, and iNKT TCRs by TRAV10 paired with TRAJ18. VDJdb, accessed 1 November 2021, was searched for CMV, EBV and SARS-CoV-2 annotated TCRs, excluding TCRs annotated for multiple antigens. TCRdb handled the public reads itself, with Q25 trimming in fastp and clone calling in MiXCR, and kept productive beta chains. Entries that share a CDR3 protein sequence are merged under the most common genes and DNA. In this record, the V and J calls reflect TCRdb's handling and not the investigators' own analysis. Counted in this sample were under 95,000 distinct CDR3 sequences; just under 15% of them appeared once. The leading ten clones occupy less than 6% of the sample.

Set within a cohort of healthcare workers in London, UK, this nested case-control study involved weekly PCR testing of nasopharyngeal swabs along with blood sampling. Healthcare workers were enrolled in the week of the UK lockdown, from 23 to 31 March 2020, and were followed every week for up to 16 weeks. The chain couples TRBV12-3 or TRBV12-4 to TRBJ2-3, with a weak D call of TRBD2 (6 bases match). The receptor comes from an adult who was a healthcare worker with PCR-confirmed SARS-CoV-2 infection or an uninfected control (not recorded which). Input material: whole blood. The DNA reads TGTGCCAGCAGTTGGGACTCTGGATTCACAGATACGCAGTATTTT. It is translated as CASSWDSGFTDTQYF.